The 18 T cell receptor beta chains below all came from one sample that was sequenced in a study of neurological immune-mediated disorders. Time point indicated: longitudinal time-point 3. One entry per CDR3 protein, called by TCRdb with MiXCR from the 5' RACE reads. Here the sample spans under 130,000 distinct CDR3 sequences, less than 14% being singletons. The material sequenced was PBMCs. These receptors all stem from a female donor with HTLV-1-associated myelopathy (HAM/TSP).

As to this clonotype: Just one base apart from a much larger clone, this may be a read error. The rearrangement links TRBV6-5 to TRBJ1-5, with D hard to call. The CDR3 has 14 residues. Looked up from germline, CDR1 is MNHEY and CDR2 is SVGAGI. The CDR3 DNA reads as TGTGCCAGCAGTGCGGAATATAGCAATCAGCCCAAGCATTTT. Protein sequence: CASSAEYSNQPKHF.

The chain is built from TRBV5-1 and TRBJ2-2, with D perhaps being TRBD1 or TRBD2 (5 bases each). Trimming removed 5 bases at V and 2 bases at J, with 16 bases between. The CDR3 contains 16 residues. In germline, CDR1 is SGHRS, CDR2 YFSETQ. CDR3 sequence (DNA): TGCGCCAGCAGTCCTCATGGGGGTCGAAACACCGGGGAGCTGTTTTTT. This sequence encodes CASSPHGGRNTGELFF. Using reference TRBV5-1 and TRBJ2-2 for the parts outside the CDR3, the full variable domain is KAGVTQTPRYLIKTRGQQVTLSCSPISGHRSVSWYQQTPGQGLQFLFEYFSETQRNKGNFPGRFSGRQFSNSRSEMNVSTLELGDSALYLCASSPHGGRNTGELFFGEGSRLTVL.

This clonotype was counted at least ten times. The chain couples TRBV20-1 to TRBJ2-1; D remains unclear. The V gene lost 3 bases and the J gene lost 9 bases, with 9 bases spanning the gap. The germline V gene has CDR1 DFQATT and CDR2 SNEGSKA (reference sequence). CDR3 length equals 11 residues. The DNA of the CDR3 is TGCAGTGCTAGTCAGCTGGGTGAGCAGTTCTTC. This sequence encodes CSASQLGEQFF.

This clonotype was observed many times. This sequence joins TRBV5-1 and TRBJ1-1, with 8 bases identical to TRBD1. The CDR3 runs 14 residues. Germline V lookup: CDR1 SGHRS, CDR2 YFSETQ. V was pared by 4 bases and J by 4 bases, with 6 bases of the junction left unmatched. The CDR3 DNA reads TGCGCCAGCAGCCCTAGACAGGGGTCCACTGAAGCTTTCTTT. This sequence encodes CASSPRQGSTEAFF.

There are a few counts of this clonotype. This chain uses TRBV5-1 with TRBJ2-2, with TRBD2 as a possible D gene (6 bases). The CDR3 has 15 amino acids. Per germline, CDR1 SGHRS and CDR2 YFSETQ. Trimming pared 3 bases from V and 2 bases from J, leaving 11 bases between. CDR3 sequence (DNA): TGCGCCAGCAGCTCGCGCGGGGCAAACACCGGGGAGCTGTTTTTT. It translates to CASSSRGANTGELFF.

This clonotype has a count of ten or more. CDR3 region: CASSVGQFNGYTF. The CDR3 DNA sequence: TGCGCCAGCAGCGTCGGACAGTTTAATGGCTACACCTTC. V and J are TRBV5-1 and TRBJ1-2; D possibly corresponds to TRBD1 (6 bases). CDR1 SGHRS and CDR2 YFSETQ come from the germline V gene. Trimming stripped 4 bases from V and 6 bases from J, with 13 bases between. The CDR3 runs 13 residues.

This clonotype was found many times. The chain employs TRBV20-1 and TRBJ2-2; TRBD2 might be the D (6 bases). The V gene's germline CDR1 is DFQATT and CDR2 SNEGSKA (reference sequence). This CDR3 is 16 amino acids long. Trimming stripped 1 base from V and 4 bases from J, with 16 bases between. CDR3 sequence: CSARVRRGATTGELFF. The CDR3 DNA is TGCAGTGCTAGAGTAAGGAGGGGCGCGACCACCGGGGAGCTGTTTTTT.

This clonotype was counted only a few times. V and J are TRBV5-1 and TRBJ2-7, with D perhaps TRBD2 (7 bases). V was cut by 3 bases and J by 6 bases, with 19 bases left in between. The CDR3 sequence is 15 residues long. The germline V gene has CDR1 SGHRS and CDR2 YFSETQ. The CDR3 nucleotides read TGCGCCAGCAGCTGGGGGGCGGGGGCACTCGCCGAGCAGTACTTC. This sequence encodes CASSWGAGALAEQYF.

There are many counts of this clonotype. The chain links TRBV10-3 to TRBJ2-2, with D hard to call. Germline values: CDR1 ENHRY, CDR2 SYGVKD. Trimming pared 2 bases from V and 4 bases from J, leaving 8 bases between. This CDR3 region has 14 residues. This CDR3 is CAISEQPFTGELFF. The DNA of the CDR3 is TGTGCCATCAGTGAGCAGCCTTTCACCGGGGAGCTGTTTTTT.

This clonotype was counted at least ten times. The chain's CDR3 is CSARGLAGGDGRTQYF. Here the CDR3 DNA reads TGCAGTGCTAGAGGACTAGCGGGGGGCGATGGAAGGACGCAGTATTTT. The V gene is TRBV20-1, the J gene TRBJ2-3; 13 bases are shared with TRBD2. CDR3 size: 16 residues. Per the germline V gene, CDR1 is DFQATT and CDR2 is SNEGSKA (reference sequence). J lost 9 bases, V lost 1 base, and 10 bases had no gene match.

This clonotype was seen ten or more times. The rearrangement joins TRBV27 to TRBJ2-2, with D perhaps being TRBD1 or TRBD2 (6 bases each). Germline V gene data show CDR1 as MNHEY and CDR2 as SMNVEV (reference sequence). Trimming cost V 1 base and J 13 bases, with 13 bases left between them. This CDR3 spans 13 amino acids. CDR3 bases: TGTGCCAGCAGTTTATATGGGGGGCGTAGGCTGTTTTTT. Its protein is CASSLYGGRRLFF.

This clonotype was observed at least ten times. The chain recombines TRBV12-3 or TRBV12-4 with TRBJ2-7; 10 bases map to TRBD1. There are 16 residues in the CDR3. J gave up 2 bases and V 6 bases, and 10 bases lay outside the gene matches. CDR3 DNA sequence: TGTGCCAGCAGCTATCCCTCCGGGACAGGGGCCTACGAGCAGTACTTC. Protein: CASSYPSGTGAYEQYF.

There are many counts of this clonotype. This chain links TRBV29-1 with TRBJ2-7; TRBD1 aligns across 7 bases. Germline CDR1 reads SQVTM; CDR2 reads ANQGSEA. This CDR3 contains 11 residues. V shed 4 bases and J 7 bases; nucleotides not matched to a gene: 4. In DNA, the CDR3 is TGCAGCGTTGGGACAGGAGCAGAGCAGTACTTC. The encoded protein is CSVGTGAEQYF.

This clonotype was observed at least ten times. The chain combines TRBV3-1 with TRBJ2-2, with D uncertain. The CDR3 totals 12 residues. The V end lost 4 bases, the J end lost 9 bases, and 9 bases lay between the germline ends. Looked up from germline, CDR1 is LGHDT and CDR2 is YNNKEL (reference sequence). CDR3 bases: TGTGCCAGCAGCCTTCATAACTGGGAGCTGTTTTTT. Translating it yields CASSLHNWELFF.

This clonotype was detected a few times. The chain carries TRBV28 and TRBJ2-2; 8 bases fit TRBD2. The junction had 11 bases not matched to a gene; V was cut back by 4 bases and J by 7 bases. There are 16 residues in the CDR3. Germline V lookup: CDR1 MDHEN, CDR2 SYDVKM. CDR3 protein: CASSSFSGGPVGELFF. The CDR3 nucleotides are TGTGCCAGCAGTTCTTTTTCGGGGGGGCCGGTCGGGGAGCTGTTTTTT.

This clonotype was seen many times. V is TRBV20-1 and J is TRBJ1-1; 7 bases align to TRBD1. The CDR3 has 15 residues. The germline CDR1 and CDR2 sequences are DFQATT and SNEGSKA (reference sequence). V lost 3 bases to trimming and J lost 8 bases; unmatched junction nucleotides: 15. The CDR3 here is CSASDRVSPGKEAFF. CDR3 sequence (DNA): TGCAGTGCTAGTGACAGGGTTAGCCCGGGGAAGGAAGCTTTCTTT.

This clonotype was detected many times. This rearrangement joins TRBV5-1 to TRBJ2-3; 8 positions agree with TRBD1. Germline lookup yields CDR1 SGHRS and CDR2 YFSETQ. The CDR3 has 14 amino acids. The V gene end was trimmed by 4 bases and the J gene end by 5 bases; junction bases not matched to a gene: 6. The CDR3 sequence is CASSLQGAGDTQYF. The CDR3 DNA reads TGCGCCAGCAGCCTGCAGGGGGCAGGAGATACGCAGTATTTT.

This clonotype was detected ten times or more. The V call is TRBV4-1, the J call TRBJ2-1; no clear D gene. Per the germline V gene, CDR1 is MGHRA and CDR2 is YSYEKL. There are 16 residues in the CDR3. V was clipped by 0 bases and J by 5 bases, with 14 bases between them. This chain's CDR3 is CASSQELWPADNEQFF. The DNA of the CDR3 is TGCGCCAGCAGCCAAGAGTTGTGGCCGGCGGACAATGAGCAGTTCTTC.